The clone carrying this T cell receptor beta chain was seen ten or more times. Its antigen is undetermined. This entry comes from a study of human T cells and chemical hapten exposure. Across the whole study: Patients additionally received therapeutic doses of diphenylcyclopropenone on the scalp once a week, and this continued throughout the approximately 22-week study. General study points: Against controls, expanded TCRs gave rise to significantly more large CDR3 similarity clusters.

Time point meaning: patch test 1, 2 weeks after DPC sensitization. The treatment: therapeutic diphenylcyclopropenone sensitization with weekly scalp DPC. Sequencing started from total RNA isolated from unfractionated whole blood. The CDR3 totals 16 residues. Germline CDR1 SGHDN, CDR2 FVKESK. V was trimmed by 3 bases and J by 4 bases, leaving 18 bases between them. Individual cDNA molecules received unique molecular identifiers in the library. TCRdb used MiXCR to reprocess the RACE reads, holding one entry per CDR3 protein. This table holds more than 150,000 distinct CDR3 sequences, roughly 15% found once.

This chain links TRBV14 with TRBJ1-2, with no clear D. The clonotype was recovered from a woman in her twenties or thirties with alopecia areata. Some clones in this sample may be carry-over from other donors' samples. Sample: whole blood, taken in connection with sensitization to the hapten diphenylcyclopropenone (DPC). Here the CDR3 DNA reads TGTGCCAGCAGCCACTATTCCACCGGGCTACCCTATGGCTACACCTTC. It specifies CASSHYSTGLPYGYTF.